These 27 T cell receptor beta chains were all obtained from the same sample, sequenced in a study of Ad26.COV2.S vaccination and SARS-CoV-2 variants. The treatment here: some 19 received Ad26.COV2.S at low or high dose, single or two shots; about 5 received placebo; per-sample allocation not given. Day 63 after the first vaccine or placebo injection was the time point for sampling. Data came from immunoSEQ multiplex PCR; TCRdb stores just in-frame clones and leaves some out. The sample lists approximately 340,000 clones, roughly 85% occurring once. The material was peripheral blood, obtained in a trial of Ad26.COV2.S vaccine versus placebo. These receptors were taken from a person aged 18-60 years who received the Ad26.COV2.S COVID-19 vaccine or a placebo.

V usage is TRBV5-6 and J usage is TRBJ2-1, with D unresolved. V was trimmed by 1 base and J by 12 bases, leaving 11 bases between them. The CDR3 sequence is 12 residues long. Germline values: CDR1 SGHDT, CDR2 YYEEEE. The CDR3 loop is CASSLSIIGQFF. In DNA form, the CDR3 reads TGTGCCAGCAGCTTGTCAATAATTGGGCAGTTCTTC.

A word on this clone: The sample contains more than one DNA sequence encoding this CDR3. V and J are TRBV3-1 (or the pseudogene TRBV3-2) and TRBJ1-2; D unclear. CDR3 length: 11 amino acids. From germline, CDR1 is LGHDT and CDR2 YNNKEL (reference sequence). V was trimmed by 1 base and J by 7 bases, leaving 4 bases between them. CDR3 residues: CASSQGGGYTF. In DNA form, the CDR3 reads TGTGCCAGCAGCCAAGGGGGTGGCTACACCTTC.

The V and J genes are TRBV28 and TRBJ2-7; 9 nucleotides line up with TRBD2. Germline CDR1 reads MDHEN; CDR2 reads SYDVKM. The CDR3 spans 15 residues. With V trimmed by 6 bases and J by 2 bases, 8 bases remained unmatched. CDR3: CASSQTSGLPYEQYF. The CDR3 region has the DNA TGTGCCAGCAGCCAAACTAGCGGGCTTCCCTACGAGCAGTACTTC.

The chain carries TRBV19 and TRBJ2-3, with D possibly TRBD1 on 6 matching bases. Per germline, CDR1 LNHDA and CDR2 SQIVND (reference sequence). This CDR3 has 12 amino acids. V lost 10 bases and J lost 0, with 8 bases in between. CDR3 nucleotides: TGTGCCACTACAGGGAGCACAGATACGCAGTATTTT. The encoded protein is CATTGSTDTQYF.

The chain employs TRBV6-2 or TRBV6-3 and TRBJ2-5; 9 positions match TRBD1. Losses at the gene ends were 6 bases for V and 2 bases for J; bases not matched to a gene: 10. The CDR3 has 16 amino acids. The germline CDR1 and CDR2 sequences are MNHEY and SVGEGT. This chain's CDR3 is CASSPGTGSGQETQYF. In DNA form, the CDR3 reads TGTGCCAGCAGCCCCGGGACAGGGAGCGGGCAAGAGACCCAGTACTTC.

This chain uses TRBV10-3 with TRBJ1-3; tentatively, D is TRBD1 (6 bases). The CDR3 loop spans 16 amino acids. Germline values: CDR1 ENHRY, CDR2 SYGVKD. The V and J ends lost 4 bases and 8 bases respectively, with 21 bases between them. Here the CDR3 DNA reads TGTGCCATCAGTGCCCCCCGGGACGCCAAGGGGGACACCATATATTTT. It encodes CAISAPRDAKGDTIYF.

V is TRBV5-8 and J is TRBJ2-7; D is undetermined. CDR1 and CDR2 from the germline V gene are SGHTS and YDEGEE. The CDR3 runs 16 residues. Trimming removed 0 bases from V and 0 bases from J, with 13 bases in between. This CDR3 reads CASSLDLGVLSYEQYF. The DNA for the CDR3 is TGTGCCAGCAGCTTGGATCTTGGAGTACTCTCCTACGAGCAGTACTTC.

The J gene is TRBJ2-1, the V gene TRBV13; TRBD1 aligns across 7 bases. This CDR3 has 13 amino acids. Per germline, CDR1 PRHDT and CDR2 FYEKMQ (reference sequence). Trimming removed 5 bases from V and 12 bases from J; junction bases left unmatched: 10. In DNA form, the CDR3 reads TGTGCCAGCAGCCACGACAGGGTTGGGAGGCAGTTCTTC. Amino acids: CASSHDRVGRQFF.

This clone has only one observation. The rearrangement joins TRBV19 to TRBJ1-5; the D is unclear. Germline lookup yields CDR1 LNHDA and CDR2 SQIVND (reference sequence). V was shortened by 9 bases and J by 0 bases, with 12 bases between the two germline ends. CDR3 size: 14 residues. CDR3 DNA: TGTGCCAGCGAGGACCCGTATAGCAATCAGCCCCAGCATTTT. Protein sequence: CASEDPYSNQPQHF.

The chain uses TRBV5-1 and TRBJ2-3; possible D gene TRBD2, 5 bases. V shed 0 bases and J shed 6 bases, with 17 bases lying between them. The CDR3 is made up of 16 amino acids. Per germline, CDR1 SGHRS and CDR2 YFSETQ. CDR3 amino acids: CASSLGASPRDDTQYF. DNA for the CDR3: TGCGCCAGCAGCTTGGGGGCTAGCCCGCGTGACGATACGCAGTATTTT. The variable domain in full, with the rest retrieved from reference TRBV5-1 and TRBJ2-3, is KAGVTQTPRYLIKTRGQQVTLSCSPISGHRSVSWYQQTPGQGLQFLFEYFSETQRNKGNFPGRFSGRQFSNSRSEMNVSTLELGDSALYLCASSLGASPRDDTQYFGPGTRLTVL.

There are a few counts of this clone. V usage is TRBV7-2 and J usage is TRBJ2-5, with D uncertain. Trimming pared 3 bases from V and 4 bases from J, leaving 15 bases between. CDR1 is SGHTA and CDR2 is FQGNSA in the germline V gene. The CDR3 covers 15 residues. As DNA, the CDR3 is TGTGCCAGCAGCTTGAACAGCATTGGGCGAGAGACCCAGTACTTC. Amino acids: CASSLNSIGRETQYF.

The chain carries TRBV29-1 and TRBJ2-2; D might be TRBD2 (5 bases). The V gene lost 6 bases and the J gene lost 4 bases, with 12 bases spanning the gap. The CDR3 loop spans 13 amino acids. The germline CDR1 and CDR2 sequences are SQVTM and ANQGSEA. The CDR3 region is CSVEPEGTGELFF. The CDR3 DNA reads as TGCAGCGTGGAACCCGAGGGCACCGGGGAGCTGTTTTTT.

This clone was counted once. The V call is TRBV27, the J call TRBJ2-7; 10 bases are shared with TRBD1. This CDR3 comprises 15 residues. Unmatched junction bases numbered 9, after V lost 6 bases and J lost 4 bases. The V gene's germline CDR1 is MNHEY and CDR2 SMNVEV (reference sequence). The CDR3 is CASSYTTGGLYEQYF. CDR3 nucleotides: TGTGCCAGCAGCTACACGACAGGGGGCCTTTACGAGCAGTACTTC.

This clone has just one count. V usage is TRBV5-6 and J usage is TRBJ1-5; 11 positions match TRBD1. The CDR3 has 17 amino acids. Trimming at V came to 4 bases and at J to 1 base, leaving 7 bases not matched to a gene. Germline V CDR1 and CDR2: SGHDT, YYEEEE. The CDR3 spells CASSARDRGLSNQPQHF. The DNA of the CDR3 is TGTGCCAGCAGCGCCCGGGACAGGGGGTTAAGCAATCAGCCCCAGCATTTT.

The chain has TRBV30 and TRBJ1-2; weak D call: TRBD1 (5 bases). Trimming took 3 bases from V and 8 from J, leaving 25 bases between them. The CDR3 sequence is 16 residues long. Germline-derived CDR1 and CDR2 are GTSNPN and SVGIG (reference sequence). CDR3 loop: CAWRAPGPLLEVGYTF. In DNA form, the CDR3 reads TGTGCCTGGAGAGCTCCGGGACCACTCCTCGAGGTCGGCTACACCTTC.

V usage is TRBV5-1 and J usage is TRBJ2-7; TRBD2 agrees at 8 bases. Germline values: CDR1 SGHRS, CDR2 YFSETQ. V dropped 1 base and J dropped 0; count of bases not matched to a gene: 6. The CDR3 runs 16 residues. CDR3 nucleotides: TGCGCCAGCAGCTTGTTTGGCGGGAGGAGCTCCTACGAGCAGTACTTC. Translated: CASSLFGGRSSYEQYF.

This clone was seen more than once but under ten times. This chain uses TRBV5-4 with TRBJ2-5; 10 bases agree with TRBD1. The V segment lost 4 bases and the J segment 1 base; nucleotides outside the gene matches: 7. The CDR3 has 16 amino acids. CDR1 SGHNT and CDR2 YYREEE come from the germline V gene (reference sequence). The CDR3: CASSETGTGAQETQYF. DNA for the CDR3: TGTGCCAGCAGCGAAACCGGGACAGGGGCCCAAGAGACCCAGTACTTC.

The CDR3 region is CAIRGTGTGNTIYF. The CDR3 DNA follows: TGTGCCATCAGAGGGACAGGTACCGGAAACACCATATATTTT. The chain recombines TRBV10-3 with TRBJ1-3, with 8 bases matching TRBD1. Trimming cost V 6 bases and J 4 bases; bases outside gene matches: 5. The germline V gene has CDR1 ENHRY and CDR2 SYGVKD. This CDR3 region has 14 residues.

This clone showed up many times. The rearrangement joins TRBV28 to TRBJ2-3, with 8 bases identical to TRBD1. V lost 2 bases, J lost 7 bases, and 5 bases stayed unmatched. Germline V gene lookup returns CDR1 MDHEN and CDR2 SYDVKM. CDR3 length: 14 amino acids. The CDR3, as DNA: TGTGCCAGCAGTTTAAGGACAGGGACGAATACGCAGTATTTT. Protein: CASSLRTGTNTQYF.

The chain recombines TRBV5-6 with TRBJ1-2; D is unclear. Per germline, CDR1 SGHDT and CDR2 YYEEEE. The CDR3 extends over 14 amino acids. V lost 2 bases and J 4 bases, leaving 12 bases between the germline ends. The CDR3 is CASSLGYSSYGYTF. As DNA, the CDR3 is TGTGCCAGCAGCTTAGGTTATTCCTCCTATGGCTACACCTTC. The complete variable domain, with remaining parts taken from reference TRBV5-6 and TRBJ1-2, reads DAGVTQSPTHLIKTRGQQVTLRCSPKSGHDTVSWYQQALGQGPQFIFQYYEEEERQRGNFPDRFSGHQFPNYSSELNVNALLLGDSALYLCASSLGYSSYGYTFGSGTRLTVV.

A word on this clone: The same CDR3 also results from other DNA sequences found in this sample. The CDR3 bases are TGTGCCACCAGCAGAGATGGACAGACCTACGAGCAGTACTTC. Translating gives CATSRDGQTYEQYF. J is TRBJ2-7 and V is TRBV15; possible D gene TRBD1, 6 bases. The V end lost 0 bases, the J end lost 2 bases, and 8 bases lay between the germline ends. CDR3 size: 14 residues. Per germline, CDR1 LNHNV and CDR2 YYDKDF (reference sequence). The full variable domain, rest sourced from reference TRBV15 and TRBJ2-7, is DAMVIQNPRYQVTQFGKPVTLSCSQTLNHNVMYWYQQKSSQAPKLLFHYYDKDFNNEADTPDNFQSRRPNTSFCFLDIRSPGLGDTAMYLCATSRDGQTYEQYFGPGTRLTVT.

This rearrangement joins TRBV6-5 to TRBJ1-3; no definite D call. Per germline, CDR1 MNHEY and CDR2 SVGAGI. Trimming cost V 2 bases and J 4 bases, with 6 bases left between them. There are 13 residues in the CDR3. The CDR3, as DNA: TGTGCCAGCAGTTACGAGTACGGAAACACCATATATTTT. This translates into CASSYEYGNTIYF.

This clone was found once. It is unclear where the CDR3 begins or ends on the DNA, so no DNA is shown, and the CDR3 is as TCRdb lists it. The V gene is TRBV5-6, the J gene TRBJ2-5. The CDR3 is 12 residues long, ends included. From germline, CDR1 is SGHDT and CDR2 YYEEEE. This CDR3 is CASSWGRGSEYF.

This chain uses TRBV12-3 or TRBV12-4 with TRBJ2-5; 7 bases line up with TRBD2. J gave up 3 bases and V 7 bases, and 5 bases lay outside the gene matches. This CDR3 region has 13 residues. CDR3 residues: CASKLAGEETQYF. The CDR3 bases are TGTGCCAGCAAACTCGCGGGGGAAGAGACCCAGTACTTC.

The chain uses TRBV4-1 and TRBJ1-6, with no clear D. This CDR3 region has 15 residues. V was clipped by 4 bases and J by 4 bases, with 11 bases between them. Germline CDR1 reads MGHRA; CDR2 reads YSYEKL. The CDR3 is CASSRSVGYNSPLHF. CDR3 DNA sequence: TGCGCCAGCAGCCGTTCTGTAGGGTATAATTCACCCCTCCACTTT.

The rearrangement links TRBV10-3 to TRBJ1-3; D might be TRBD1 (5 bases). The germline V gene encodes CDR1 ENHRY and CDR2 SYGVKD. The CDR3 has 13 amino acids. V was shortened by 3 bases and J by 8 bases, with 11 bases between the two germline ends. The DNA for the CDR3 is TGTGCCATCAGTGACGTACAGGACTACACCATATATTTT. Translating gives CAISDVQDYTIYF.

The J gene is TRBJ1-6, the V gene TRBV10-1, with D perhaps matching TRBD1 (5 bases). The CDR3 spans 14 residues. The V end lost 6 bases, the J end lost 13 bases, and 19 bases lay between the germline ends. Germline V gene data show CDR1 as WNHNN and CDR2 as SYGVQD (reference sequence). The CDR3 sequence: CASSPTGVGGPLHF. DNA for the CDR3: TGCGCCAGCAGCCCTACGGGGGTCGGGGGGCCCCTCCACTTT.